These T cell receptor beta chains were read from a single sample in a study of CD8+ T cells in alopecia areata. Profiled with immunoSEQ multiplex PCR; TCRdb holds only in-frame clones, not every one. The table has some 150,000 clones, around three fifths seen once. The sample was CD4+ T cells sorted from blood, taken at week 0. The receptors shown here come from a human donor with alopecia areata. Both conserved end residues are part of each CDR3. A D gene is named only where the DNA matches it firmly. Size values are once, few and many counts, or a class for expanded clones, and some rows have none.

clone_size: NA; v_call: TRBV2; d_call: NA; j_call: TRBJ1-2; cdr3_nt: TGTGCCAGCAGTGAAGTTACGCCCGGACAATATGGCTACACCTTC; cdr3_aa: CASSEVTPGQYGYTF
clone_size: NA; v_call: TRBV7-2; d_call: TRBD1; j_call: TRBJ2-7; cdr3_nt: TGTGCCAGCAGCCCTTGGACAGGCCTGTACGAGCAGTACTTC; cdr3_aa: CASSPWTGLYEQYF
clone_size: NA; v_call: TRBV29-1; d_call: NA; j_call: TRBJ2-5; cdr3_nt: TGCAGCGCTTTCCCCGGGACGGAACAAGAGACCCAGTACTTC; cdr3_aa: CSAFPGTEQETQYF
clone_size: few; v_call: TRBV4-2; d_call: NA; j_call: TRBJ1-1; cdr3_nt: TGTGCCAGCAGCCAAGAACAGACCGGAGTAGGCACTGAAGCTTTCTTT; cdr3_aa: CASSQEQTGVGTEAFF
clone_size: NA; v_call: TRBV30; d_call: TRBD1; j_call: TRBJ1-1; cdr3_nt: TGTGCCTGGAGCCGTCGCGACAGGGCGACTGAAGCTTTCTTT; cdr3_aa: CAWSRRDRATEAFF
clone_size: NA; v_call: TRBV6-5; d_call: NA; j_call: TRBJ2-3; cdr3_nt: TGTGCCAGCAGTAACCGGGCCCAAGTAGATACGCAGTATTTT; cdr3_aa: CASSNRAQVDTQYF
clone_size: NA; v_call: TRBV11-3; d_call: TRBD1; j_call: TRBJ2-3; cdr3_nt: TGTGCCAGCAGCCAGGGACAGGGGGATACGCAGTATTTT; cdr3_aa: CASSQGQGDTQYF
clone_size: NA; v_call: TRBV18; d_call: NA; j_call: TRBJ1-5; cdr3_nt: TGTGCCAGCTCACCAGGCAGAGATCAGCCCCAGCATTTT; cdr3_aa: CASSPGRDQPQHF
clone_size: NA; v_call: TRBV5-1; d_call: NA; j_call: TRBJ1-1; cdr3_nt: TGCGCCAGCAGCGACGAAATTGGCGCTGAAGCTTTCTTT; cdr3_aa: CASSDEIGAEAFF
clone_size: NA; v_call: TRBV11-2; d_call: NA; j_call: TRBJ2-2; cdr3_nt: TGTGCCAGCAGCTTGCTAGGCGGGGAGCTGTTTTTT; cdr3_aa: CASSLLGGELFF
clone_size: few; v_call: TRBV29-1; d_call: NA; j_call: TRBJ1-2; cdr3_nt: TGCAGCGTTGGCCGGGGAAATGGCTACACCTTC; cdr3_aa: CSVGRGNGYTF
clone_size: NA; v_call: TRBV7-2; d_call: TRBD2; j_call: TRBJ2-3; cdr3_nt: TGTGCCAGCAGCTTGGGGGGGGACACAGATACGCAGTATTTT; cdr3_aa: CASSLGGDTDTQYF
clone_size: few; v_call: TRBV29-1; d_call: TRBD2; j_call: TRBJ2-5; cdr3_nt: TGCAGCGTTCGACGGGGGGGCCCGGAGACCCAGTACTTC; cdr3_aa: CSVRRGGPETQYF
clone_size: few; v_call: TRBV2; d_call: NA; j_call: TRBJ1-6; cdr3_nt: TGTGCCAGCAGGAGAGAGCAGACCGATAATTCACCCCTCCACTTT; cdr3_aa: CASRREQTDNSPLHF
clone_size: NA; v_call: TRBV7-8; d_call: TRBD1; j_call: TRBJ1-4; cdr3_nt: TGTGCCAGCAGCTTAAGTAGGGGGCGCCTTAATGAAAAACTGTTTTTT; cdr3_aa: CASSLSRGRLNEKLFF
clone_size: NA; v_call: TRBV5-1; d_call: NA; j_call: TRBJ2-7; cdr3_nt: TGCGCCAGCAGCTTGGGAGGGCAGGTTTACGAGCAGTACTTC; cdr3_aa: CASSLGGQVYEQYF
clone_size: NA; v_call: TRBV21-1; d_call: NA; j_call: TRBJ2-1; cdr3_nt: TGTGCCAGCAGCAAAGCCCGGCGGGGGGATGAGCAGTTCTTC; cdr3_aa: CASSKARRGDEQFF
clone_size: NA; v_call: TRBV9; d_call: NA; j_call: TRBJ2-5; cdr3_nt: TGTGCCAGCAGCGTAGTAGGCTCAGAGACCCAGTACTTC; cdr3_aa: CASSVVGSETQYF
clone_size: few; v_call: TRBV5-1; d_call: NA; j_call: TRBJ2-7; cdr3_nt: TGCGCCAGCAGCCCGTCTCGCAGGCTCTCCTACGAGCAGTACTTC; cdr3_aa: CASSPSRRLSYEQYF
clone_size: once; v_call: TRBV5-6; d_call: TRBD2; j_call: TRBJ2-5; cdr3_nt: TGTGCCAGCAGCGTTCGGGAGGTGGGGACCCAGTACTTC; cdr3_aa: CASSVREVGTQYF
clone_size: NA; v_call: TRBV30; d_call: NA; j_call: TRBJ2-1; cdr3_nt: TGTGCCTGGAGTGTCGAGGTTCCAACCTACAATGAGCAGTTCTTC; cdr3_aa: CAWSVEVPTYNEQFF
clone_size: few; v_call: TRBV27; d_call: TRBD1; j_call: TRBJ1-2; cdr3_nt: TGTGCCAGCAGTGCGGCAGGGGGTTTTGACTATGGCTACACCTTC; cdr3_aa: CASSAAGGFDYGYTF
clone_size: once; v_call: TRBV2; d_call: NA; j_call: TRBJ1-4; cdr3_nt: TGTGCCAGCAGTGAAGGTCCGGGGGGTGAAAAACTGTTTTTT; cdr3_aa: CASSEGPGGEKLFF
clone_size: NA; v_call: TRBV7-2; d_call: TRBD1; j_call: TRBJ1-4; cdr3_nt: TGTGCCAGCAGCTCCTGGACAGGGGTTGAAAAACTGTTTTTT; cdr3_aa: CASSSWTGVEKLFF
clone_size: NA; v_call: TRBV28; d_call: NA; j_call: TRBJ2-3; cdr3_nt: TGTGCCAGCGGCCTTCATGCCGATACGCAGTATTTT; cdr3_aa: CASGLHADTQYF
clone_size: NA; v_call: TRBV2; d_call: NA; j_call: TRBJ1-1; cdr3_nt: TGTGCCAGCAGGGGGGCGAGCGGAGGAACTGAAGCTTTCTTT; cdr3_aa: CASRGASGGTEAFF
clone_size: few; v_call: TRBV29-1; d_call: NA; j_call: TRBJ1-1; cdr3_nt: TGCAGCGTGACTATTGCCTGGACGGGAAACACTGAAGCTTTCTTT; cdr3_aa: CSVTIAWTGNTEAFF
clone_size: few; v_call: TRBV7-2; d_call: NA; j_call: TRBJ1-6; cdr3_nt: TGTGCCAGCAGCTTAGGAGGGGCGAGGGGCTCACCCCTCCACTTT; cdr3_aa: CASSLGGARGSPLHF
clone_size: NA; v_call: TRBV27; d_call: NA; j_call: TRBJ2-3; cdr3_nt: TGTGCCAGCAGTTACGGACTCACAGCATTGTCCCCGACGCAGTATTTT; cdr3_aa: CASSYGLTALSPTQYF
clone_size: NA; v_call: TRBV7-9; d_call: NA; j_call: TRBJ1-5; cdr3_nt: TGTGCCAGCAGTCCTACAGGGTATCCCAATCAGCCCCAGCATTTT; cdr3_aa: CASSPTGYPNQPQHF
clone_size: NA; v_call: TRBV5-1; d_call: NA; j_call: TRBJ2-7; cdr3_nt: TGCGCCAGCAGCTACTCAGGGATTGGGTACGAGCAGTACTTC; cdr3_aa: CASSYSGIGYEQYF
clone_size: NA; v_call: TRBV4-3; d_call: NA; j_call: TRBJ2-6; cdr3_nt: TGCGCCAGCAGCCAAGGGGGAACTGGGGCCAACGTCCTGACTTTC; cdr3_aa: CASSQGGTGANVLTF
clone_size: NA; v_call: TRBV9; d_call: TRBD2; j_call: TRBJ2-7; cdr3_nt: TGTGCCAGCAGCGCCTCTTTGAGCGGGGAATACGAGCAGTACTTC; cdr3_aa: CASSASLSGEYEQYF
clone_size: few; v_call: TRBV30; d_call: NA; j_call: TRBJ1-5; cdr3_nt: TGTGCCTGGAGGGGTTCGGGCGACCAGCCCCAGCATTTT; cdr3_aa: CAWRGSGDQPQHF
clone_size: once; v_call: TRBV30; d_call: NA; j_call: TRBJ1-1; cdr3_nt: TGTGCCTGGAGTAGGGGGGTAGTTACCACTGAAGCTTTCTTT; cdr3_aa: CAWSRGVVTTEAFF
clone_size: NA; v_call: TRBV6-6; d_call: NA; j_call: TRBJ2-7; cdr3_nt: TGTGCCAGCAGGGAGGGCGAGCAGTACTTC; cdr3_aa: CASREGEQYF
clone_size: few; v_call: TRBV19; d_call: NA; j_call: TRBJ2-3; cdr3_nt: TGTGCCAGTAGTCAATGGAGAGATACGCAGTATTTT; cdr3_aa: CASSQWRDTQYF
clone_size: NA; v_call: TRBV29-1; d_call: NA; j_call: TRBJ2-3; cdr3_nt: TGCAGCGTTGAAGAAGGTCAACCTGGGGATACGCAGTATTTT; cdr3_aa: CSVEEGQPGDTQYF
clone_size: NA; v_call: TRBV5-1; d_call: TRBD2; j_call: TRBJ2-1; cdr3_nt: TGCGCCAGCAGCTTTGGGAGGGGCGATGAGCAGTTCTTC; cdr3_aa: CASSFGRGDEQFF
clone_size: NA; v_call: TRBV29-1; d_call: NA; j_call: TRBJ1-2; cdr3_nt: TGCAGCGCGGGCCACCAGAAGGGCTACACCTTC; cdr3_aa: CSAGHQKGYTF
clone_size: NA; v_call: TRBV4-1; d_call: NA; j_call: TRBJ2-5; cdr3_nt: TGCGCCAGCAGCCAAGATACCCGAGAGACCCAGTACTTC; cdr3_aa: CASSQDTRETQYF
clone_size: few; v_call: TRBV30; d_call: NA; j_call: TRBJ2-3; cdr3_nt: TGTGCCTGGCAGACAGGTTCGGCCGTGGGTACGCAGTATTTT; cdr3_aa: CAWQTGSAVGTQYF
clone_size: NA; v_call: TRBV5-8; d_call: NA; j_call: TRBJ1-2; cdr3_nt: TGTGCCAGCAGCTTCTACAATAACTATGGCTACACCTTC; cdr3_aa: CASSFYNNYGYTF
clone_size: NA; v_call: TRBV5-1; d_call: NA; j_call: TRBJ2-1; cdr3_nt: TGCGCCAGCAGCCGCCGAGACAGTTACAATGAGCAGTTCTTC; cdr3_aa: CASSRRDSYNEQFF
clone_size: NA; v_call: TRBV30; d_call: TRBD2; j_call: TRBJ2-1; cdr3_nt: TGTGCCTGGGTCGGGGGGAGCTCCTACAATGAGCAGTTCTTC; cdr3_aa: CAWVGGSSYNEQFF
clone_size: NA; v_call: TRBV18; d_call: TRBD1; j_call: TRBJ1-5; cdr3_nt: TGTGCCAGCTCTCTTGACAGGGTCAATCAGCCCCAGCATTTT; cdr3_aa: CASSLDRVNQPQHF
clone_size: NA; v_call: TRBV5-1; d_call: NA; j_call: TRBJ2-5; cdr3_nt: TGCGCCAGCAGCGCACCGGGAGAGACCCAGTACTTC; cdr3_aa: CASSAPGETQYF
clone_size: NA; v_call: TRBV5-6; d_call: NA; j_call: TRBJ1-5; cdr3_nt: TGTGCCAGCAGCTTGGCGGATCAGCCCCAGCATTTT; cdr3_aa: CASSLADQPQHF
clone_size: few; v_call: TRBV7-9; d_call: NA; j_call: TRBJ1-2; cdr3_nt: TGTGCCAGCAGCTTAGAAGGGGCCCGGGGCTACACCTTC; cdr3_aa: CASSLEGARGYTF
clone_size: few; v_call: TRBV29-1; d_call: NA; j_call: TRBJ2-7; cdr3_nt: TGCAGCGTTGATATCCCGTGGCGGCCCTACGAGCAGTACTTC; cdr3_aa: CSVDIPWRPYEQYF
clone_size: NA; v_call: TRBV20-1; d_call: NA; j_call: TRBJ1-2; cdr3_nt: TGCAATACCGGGGGAAACTATGGCTACACCTTC; cdr3_aa: CNTGGNYGYTF
clone_size: NA; v_call: TRBV27; d_call: NA; j_call: TRBJ2-2; cdr3_nt: TGTGCCAGCAGTTTATCCGGGGAGCTGTTTTTT; cdr3_aa: CASSLSGELFF
clone_size: NA; v_call: TRBV30; d_call: TRBD1; j_call: TRBJ2-7; cdr3_nt: TGTGCCTGGAGTATTTTGGGGACAGGGGTTTACGAGCAGTACTTC; cdr3_aa: CAWSILGTGVYEQYF